The next 14 T cell receptor beta chains were all read from a single sample in a study of beta chain features in type 1 diabetes. Expressed TCRB transcripts were sequenced, since all the RNA that had been isolated was reverse transcribed. Profiling relied on immunoSEQ multiplex PCR, and the TCRdb table lists in-frame clones only, not all of them. In the table there are 970,000 or so clones, roughly 15% of which are singletons. Sequenced material: naive CD4+ T cells from blood. These receptors came from a woman aged 18-29 years in good health.

V is TRBV11-1 and J is TRBJ2-7; 10 bases agree with TRBD2. The CDR3 has 14 residues. The V gene's germline CDR1 is SGHAT and CDR2 FQDESV (reference sequence). Losses at the gene ends were 5 bases for V and 5 bases for J; bases not matched to a gene: 6. CDR3 nucleotides: TGTGCCAGCAGCGTAGGGACTAGCGTTCACGAGCAGTACTTC. Its protein is CASSVGTSVHEQYF.

This chain joins TRBV15 and TRBJ2-6; possibly TRBD1 for D (7 bases). The V end lost 1 base, the J end lost 2 bases, and 21 bases lay between the germline ends. The CDR3 has 20 residues. Germline V gene sequence: CDR1 LNHNV, CDR2 YYDKDF (reference sequence). The CDR3 is CATSRGGGGIEAAGANVLTF. DNA for the CDR3: TGTGCCACCAGCAGAGGTGGAGGGGGCATTGAGGCGGCTGGGGCCAACGTCCTGACTTTC.

The rearrangement links TRBV7-2 to TRBJ2-2; the D is unclear. Looked up from germline, CDR1 is SGHTA and CDR2 is FQGNSA. Trimming stripped 5 bases from V and 6 bases from J, with 16 bases between. The length of the CDR3 is 15 residues. The CDR3 spells CASSPPPSLAGELFF. The CDR3 DNA reads TGTGCCAGCAGCCCACCCCCCAGTCTGGCCGGGGAGCTGTTTTTT. The variable domain in full, with the rest retrieved from reference TRBV7-2 and TRBJ2-2, is GAGVSQSPSNKVTEKGKDVELRCDPISGHTALYWYRQSLGQGLEFLIYFQGNSAPDKSGLPSDRFSAERTGGSVSTLTIQRTQQEDSAVYLCASSPPPSLAGELFFGEGSRLTVL.

There are a few counts of this clone. An end of the junction does not agree with germline; a read error may underlie this. The rearrangement links TRBV15 to TRBJ2-2; D is ambiguous. This CDR3 has 12 residues. The V gene's germline CDR1 is LNHNV and CDR2 YYDKDF (reference sequence). The chain's CDR3 is CATRATPGELFF. The CDR3 region has the DNA TGTGCCACCAGAGCCACCCCCGGAGAGCTGTTTTTT.

The chain employs TRBV20-1 and TRBJ1-2, with D maybe TRBD1 (6 bases). Germline CDR1 DFQATT, CDR2 SNEGSKA (reference sequence). V was cut by 5 bases and J by 8 bases, with 12 bases left in between. The CDR3 spans 11 residues. DNA of the CDR3: TGCAGTGCTGCATCCGACAGGGGCTACACCTTC. Translation: CSAASDRGYTF.

The chain recombines TRBV9 with TRBJ2-2; 8 bases fit TRBD1. V trimming: 4 bases; J trimming: 4 bases; junction bases outside the gene matches: 6. The CDR3 consists of 15 residues. Germline CDR1 is SGDLS and CDR2 is YYNGEE. CDR3 in amino acids: CASSRQGLGTGELFF. CDR3 nucleotide sequence: TGTGCCAGCAGCCGACAGGGGTTGGGCACCGGGGAGCTGTTTTTT.

This chain links TRBV10-3 with TRBJ2-7; a possible D gene is TRBD2 (6 bases). This CDR3 region has 14 residues. Trimming removed 3 bases at V and 7 bases at J, with 16 bases between. Germline V gene sequence: CDR1 ENHRY, CDR2 SYGVKD. The CDR3 loop reads CAISERLGLEEQYF. The CDR3, as DNA: TGTGCCATCAGTGAAAGACTAGGTCTGGAAGAGCAGTACTTC.

V and J are TRBV6-1 and TRBJ1-2; no firm D call. CDR1 MNHNS and CDR2 SASEGT come from the germline V gene. The CDR3 is 12 amino acids. V was shortened by 8 bases and J by 5 bases, with 12 bases between the two germline ends. CDR3 sequence: CASHPGGYGYTF. CDR3 coding DNA: TGTGCCAGCCATCCAGGAGGGTATGGCTACACCTTC.

About this clone: Additional DNA sequences in this sample encode the identical CDR3. The CDR3: CASSYSRDSPYEQYF. The CDR3 nucleotides are TGTGCCAGCAGTTACTCTCGGGACAGCCCTTACGAGCAGTACTTC. The genes are TRBV6-5 and TRBJ2-7; 7 bases are a match to TRBD1. V shed 0 bases and J 4 bases; nucleotides not matched to a gene: 6. This CDR3 spans 15 amino acids. The germline V gene encodes CDR1 MNHEY and CDR2 SVGAGI.

This clone was seen only a few times. The rearrangement uses TRBV11-3 and TRBJ2-5, with D hard to call. The CDR3 sequence is 13 residues long. With 3 bases removed from V and 2 bases from J, the gap between germline ends came to 7 bases. Germline loops: CDR1 SGHNT, CDR2 YENEEA. CDR3 sequence: CASSLGQQETQYF. In DNA form, the CDR3 reads TGTGCCAGCAGCTTGGGCCAACAAGAGACCCAGTACTTC.

The chain links TRBV14 to TRBJ2-2; the D is unclear. The CDR3 sequence is 15 residues long. Trimming removed 2 bases from V and 5 bases from J, with 12 bases in between. Germline V lookup: CDR1 SGHDN, CDR2 FVKESK. Here the CDR3 reads CASSQPWVGTGELFF. In DNA, the CDR3 is TGTGCCAGCAGCCAACCGTGGGTGGGGACCGGGGAGCTGTTTTTT.

In its sample, this clone was seen a few times. The chain links TRBV5-4 to TRBJ2-5; D is ambiguous. Germline loops: CDR1 SGHNT, CDR2 YYREEE (reference sequence). The CDR3 runs to 14 residues. V was clipped by 4 bases and J by 0 bases, with 10 bases between them. CDR3 DNA sequence: TGTGCCAGCAGCCGCCGATGGAACCAAGAGACCCAGTACTTC. Amino acid sequence: CASSRRWNQETQYF. The full variable domain, its missing parts supplied by reference TRBV5-4 and TRBJ2-5, is ETGVTQSPTHLIKTRGQQVTLRCSSQSGHNTVSWYQQALGQGPQFIFQYYREEENGRGNFPPRFSGLQFPNYSSELNVNALELDDSALYLCASSRRWNQETQYFGPGTRLLVL.

This clone was found a few times. The V and J genes are TRBV5-1 and TRBJ2-7; TRBD2 aligns across 8 bases. Germline CDR1 and CDR2: SGHRS and YFSETQ. The CDR3 spans 15 residues. J was trimmed by 4 bases and V by 4 bases; bases with no gene match: 10. The CDR3 loop is CASSPLAGRGYEQYF. DNA for the CDR3: TGCGCCAGCAGCCCGTTAGCGGGAAGGGGGTACGAGCAGTACTTC.

The V and J genes are TRBV28 and TRBJ2-1; perhaps TRBD1 as D (5 bases). The CDR3 is 13 residues long. CDR1 is MDHEN and CDR2 is SYDVKM in the germline V gene. Trimming pared 5 bases from V and 13 bases from J, leaving 18 bases between. In nucleotides, the CDR3 is TGTGCCAGCAGTACCCAGGGCCCCAAACGACAGTTCTTC. Amino acids: CASSTQGPKRQFF.